This entry features one TCR beta chain sequence. TCRdb reprocessed the RT-PCR reads via MiXCR and lists one record per CDR3 protein. The repertoire holds about 160,000 distinct CDR3 sequences, with approximately 25% as singletons. This CDR3 has 13 amino acids. From germline, CDR1 is DFQATT and CDR2 SNEGSKA (reference sequence). Trimming took 3 bases from V and 4 from J, leaving 10 bases between them. The data originate from a study of patients and donors after allogeneic stem cell transplantation. The chain joins TRBV20-1 to TRBJ1-5; D possibly corresponds to TRBD1 (5 bases). The clonotype comes from a human donor who was either an allogeneic HSCT recipient or a stem cell or donor lymphocyte infusion donor (not recorded which). It is not recorded whose cells these are; they may come from a transplant donor. The specimen sequenced was blood, either unsorted or a sorted T cell fraction (not recorded which). The CDR3 loop is CSARAGGNQPQHF. DNA for the CDR3: TGCAGTGCTAGGGCGGGGGGGAATCAGCCCCAGCATTTT.